Below are 8 T cell receptor beta chains sequenced from a single sample in a study of human T cells and chemical hapten exposure. Indicated time point: patch test 3, about 24 weeks after DPC sensitization. Treatment specified: therapeutic diphenylcyclopropenone sensitization with weekly scalp DPC. MiXCR, run by TCRdb on the RACE reads, gives a single entry per CDR3 protein. The sample lists about 170,000 distinct CDR3 sequences, about a quarter occurring once. The sample here was whole blood, taken in connection with sensitization to the hapten diphenylcyclopropenone (DPC). These receptors all stem from a woman younger than 30 with alopecia areata. Some clones in this sample may be carry-over from other donors' samples.

The chain is built from TRBV30 and TRBJ1-4; no firm D call. Per the germline V gene, CDR1 is GTSNPN and CDR2 is SVGIG (reference sequence). Trimming took off 1 base at V and 8 bases at J, with 5 bases between the two ends. The CDR3 has 11 residues. The CDR3 nucleotides read TGTGCCTGGAGTGAAAGGGAAAAACTGTTTTTT. Translating gives CAWSEREKLFF.

The rearrangement uses TRBV3-1 and TRBJ2-7; D uncertain. The CDR3 runs 13 residues. Germline lookup yields CDR1 LGHDT and CDR2 YNNKEL (reference sequence). V lost 0 bases to trimming and J lost 4 bases, with 7 bases between them. The CDR3: CASSQERAYEQYF. Written as DNA, the CDR3 is TGTGCCAGCAGCCAAGAACGGGCGTACGAGCAGTACTTC.

The gene calls are TRBV10-3 and TRBJ2-3, with TRBD1 matching over 9 bases. This CDR3 has 15 residues. Germline V gene lookup returns CDR1 ENHRY and CDR2 SYGVKD. V dropped 11 bases and J dropped 0; count of bases not matched to a gene: 9. The CDR3 loop reads CAVRDRVLSTDTQYF. CDR3 sequence (DNA): TGTGCCGTACGGGACAGGGTCCTAAGCACAGATACGCAGTATTTT.

The count of this clonotype is one. The chain employs TRBV4-1 and TRBJ1-1, with TRBD1 as a possible D gene (5 bases). The CDR3 runs 16 residues. Germline CDR1 and CDR2: MGHRA and YSYEKL. V was trimmed by 2 bases and J by 3 bases, leaving 16 bases between them. The CDR3 loop is CASSQSVGAWDTEAFF. The CDR3 bases are TGCGCCAGCAGCCAATCGGTCGGGGCGTGGGACACTGAAGCTTTCTTT.

This clonotype was seen a handful of times. V usage is TRBV7-2 and J usage is TRBJ2-2; D uncertain. Germline loops: CDR1 SGHTA, CDR2 FQGNSA. The V gene lost 7 bases and the J gene lost 4 bases, with 16 bases spanning the gap. The CDR3 runs 15 residues. CDR3 coding DNA: TGTGCCAGCACCCAGTGGGGATTAGGCACCGGGGAGCTGTTTTTT. Encoded protein: CASTQWGLGTGELFF.

The chain recombines TRBV20-1 with TRBJ1-1; D remains unclear. Germline loops: CDR1 DFQATT, CDR2 SNEGSKA (reference sequence). This CDR3 comprises 12 residues. CDR3 loop: CRAPHSNTEAFF. The CDR3 bases are TGCAGGGCCCCCCATTCGAACACTGAAGCTTTCTTT.

The chain links TRBV29-1 to TRBJ2-1; perhaps D is TRBD1 or TRBD2 (5 bases each). Looked up from germline, CDR1 is SQVTM and CDR2 is ANQGSEA. The CDR3 runs to 14 residues. V lost 4 bases, J lost 7 bases, and 17 bases lay in between. The CDR3 sequence is CSVVGPLSRNEQFF. In DNA, the CDR3 is TGCAGCGTTGTGGGACCTTTATCTCGGAATGAGCAGTTCTTC.

This clonotype was counted only a few times. This chain connects TRBV29-1 to TRBJ2-5, with no clear D. This CDR3 is 12 amino acids long. The V gene lost 3 bases and the J gene lost 5 bases, with 10 bases spanning the gap. Per the germline V gene, CDR1 is SQVTM and CDR2 is ANQGSEA. The CDR3 sequence: CSVDTALETQYF. The DNA of the CDR3 is TGCAGCGTTGACACGGCGTTGGAGACCCAGTACTTC. The full variable domain, its missing parts supplied by reference TRBV29-1 and TRBJ2-5, is SAVISQKPSRDICQRGTSLTIQCQVDSQVTMMFWYRQQPGQSLTLIATANQGSEATYESGFVIDKFPISRPNLTFSTLTVSNMSPEDSSIYLCSVDTALETQYFGPGTRLLVL.